A selection of T cell receptor beta chains follows, all from one sample in a study of T cell responses to AZD1222 COVID-19 vaccine. Method: immunoSEQ multiplex PCR; TCRdb's copy keeps in-frame clones and lacks some. The sample lists 70,000 or so clones, about 80% occurring once. The sample consisted of peripheral blood, taken on day 0 of AZD1222 vaccination. These receptors originate from an adult in good health. Both conserved end residues are trimmed from each CDR3. Clone size is given for some rows only: seen once, a few or many times, or a class if the clone is expanded.

V gene	CDR3 length	clone size	CDR3 protein
TRBV5-1	11	-	ASSLDSNQPQH
TRBV4-1	16	-	ASSQPWTGHYVNTEAF
TRBV27	15	few	ASSMDRGLGSYNEQF
TRBV18	13	-	ASSPPSTGVYGYT
TRBV6-5	11	-	ASRYGQNQPQH
TRBV9	12	few	ASSVGRASYEQY
TRBV13	12	-	ASSSPGVSGGYT
TRBV7-2	14	-	ASSYNRDLPYNEQF
TRBV3-1/TRBV3-2	16	-	ASSRGLAGGPAKNIQY
TRBV11-2	13	-	ASSKSGLAGAAQY
TRBV28	10	few	ASLDRGSEQY
TRBV6-5	14	-	ASSYDSGVMTDTQY
TRBV19	13	-	ASSIGTSRGDEQY
TRBV30	13	few	AWSRDRAFNYGYT
TRBV3-1/TRBV3-2	17	-	ASSHPGTGGVLYTDTQY
TRBV11-3	12	few	ASSLDSNTGELF
TRBV4-3	15	-	ASSQDGLAGGPGELF
TRBV7-2	11	once	ASSPGTGVGYT
TRBV7-9	13	-	ASSFLDGTGGEQY
TRBV28	13	few	ASGALRGTNEKLF